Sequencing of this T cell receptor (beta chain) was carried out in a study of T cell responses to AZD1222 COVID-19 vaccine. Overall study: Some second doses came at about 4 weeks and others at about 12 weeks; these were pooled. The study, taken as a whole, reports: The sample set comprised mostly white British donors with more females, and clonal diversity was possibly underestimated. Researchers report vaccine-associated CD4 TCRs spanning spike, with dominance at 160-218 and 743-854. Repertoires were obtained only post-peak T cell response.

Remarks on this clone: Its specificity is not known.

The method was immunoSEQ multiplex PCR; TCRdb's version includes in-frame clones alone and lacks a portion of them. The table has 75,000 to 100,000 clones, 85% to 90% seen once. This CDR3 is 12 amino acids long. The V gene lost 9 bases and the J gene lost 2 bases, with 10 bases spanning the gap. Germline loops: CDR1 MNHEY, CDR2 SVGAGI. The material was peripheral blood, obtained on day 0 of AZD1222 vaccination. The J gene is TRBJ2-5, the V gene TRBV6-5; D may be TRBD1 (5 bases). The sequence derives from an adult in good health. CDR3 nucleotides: TGTGCCAGTAGACAGCGTCAAGAGACCCAGTACTTC. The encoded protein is CASRQRQETQYF.